Listed below are T cell receptor beta chains from one sample, sequenced in a study of PD-L1 blockade in urothelial cancer. Profiling relied on immunoSEQ multiplex PCR, and the TCRdb table lists in-frame clones only, not all of them. The sample consists of 60,000 or so clones, about 76% of them appearing once. The sequences come from PBMCs, collected around atezolizumab (anti-PD-L1) treatment. These receptors were collected from a man between 65 and 85 years old with urothelial cancer. CDR3s include the opening cysteine and the closing phenylalanine or tryptophan. The D gene is left open where the match is weak. The size of a clone is reported for some rows only, either as once, few or many, or as a class for expanded clones.

clone_size	v_call	j_call	d_call	cdr3_aa	cdr3_nt
.	TRBV19	TRBJ2-1	TRBD2	CASRTSGSYNEQFF	TGTGCCAGTAGAACTAGCGGGAGCTACAATGAGCAGTTCTTC
once	TRBV19	TRBJ2-7	.	CASSIGASSYEQYF	TGTGCCAGTAGTATTGGGGCCTCATCCTACGAGCAGTACTTC
.	TRBV11-2	TRBJ2-7	.	CASSLLKQGASYEQYF	TGTGCCAGCAGCCTCCTCAAACAGGGCGCTTCCTACGAGCAGTACTTC
few	TRBV29-1	TRBJ2-3	TRBD2	CSVDTGRDTQYF	TGCAGCGTCGACACCGGGAGGGATACGCAGTATTTT
few	TRBV2	TRBJ1-2	TRBD1	CASSRDRDIGYTF	TGTGCCAGCAGTAGGGACAGGGACATTGGCTACACCTTC
.	TRBV6-5	TRBJ1-1	TRBD1	CASSQGQPNEAFF	TGTGCCAGCAGTCAGGGACAGCCTAATGAAGCTTTCTTT
.	TRBV5-4	TRBJ1-2	.	CASSPPYFQGGDGYTF	TGTGCCAGCAGCCCCCCCTACTTCCAGGGTGGTGATGGCTACACCTTC
.	TRBV5-5	TRBJ1-2	.	CASSPGSKANYGYTF	TGTGCCAGCAGCCCCGGGTCTAAAGCTAACTATGGCTACACCTTC
once	TRBV28	TRBJ2-3	TRBD2	CASSLGTSRHTQYF	TGTGCCAGCAGTCTCGGGACTAGCCGACATACGCAGTATTTT
.	TRBV5-4	TRBJ2-7	TRBD1	CASSVDRGEQYF	TGTGCCAGCAGCGTGGACAGGGGCGAGCAGTACTTC
.	TRBV30	TRBJ2-1	TRBD2	CAWSVGTSGDNEQFF	TGTGCCTGGAGTGTAGGGACTAGCGGAGATAATGAGCAGTTCTTC
.	TRBV5-1	TRBJ2-1	TRBD2	CASSQGISSGQSYNEQFF	TGCGCCAGCAGCCAAGGAATCTCTAGCGGGCAGTCCTACAATGAGCAGTTCTTC
.	TRBV9	TRBJ2-1	TRBD2	CASSVDRGLAGGYLRNEQFF	TGTGCCAGCAGCGTAGATAGGGGACTAGCGGGAGGGTACCTTCGGAATGAGCAGTTCTTC
.	TRBV5-6	TRBJ2-3	TRBD1	CASSSGQGATDTQYF	TGTGCCAGCAGCTCCGGACAGGGGGCGACAGATACGCAGTATTTT
.	TRBV2	TRBJ2-5	TRBD2	CASSEERGLQETQYF	TGTGCCAGCAGTGAGGAGCGGGGCCTCCAAGAGACCCAGTACTTC
.	TRBV18	TRBJ2-1	TRBD2	CASSLGLAGGNNEQFF	TGTGCCAGCTCACTGGGACTAGCGGGAGGAAACAATGAGCAGTTCTTC
.	TRBV11-3	TRBJ2-3	TRBD1	CASSFSRDREDF	TGTGCCAGCAGCTTTAGCCGGGACAGGGAGGATTTT
.	TRBV28	TRBJ2-7	TRBD1	CASSILPGQGTYEQYF	TGTGCCAGCAGTATACTACCGGGACAGGGTACCTACGAGCAGTACTTC
.	TRBV7-2	TRBJ2-1	TRBD2	CASSLMRGDNEQFF	TGTGCCAGCAGCTTAATGCGGGGGGACAATGAGCAGTTCTTC
.	TRBV29-1	TRBJ1-3	.	CSVRTAGNTIYF	TGCAGCGTTCGGACAGCTGGAAACACCATATATTTT
.	TRBV19	TRBJ2-7	TRBD1	CASSPRQGEGYEQYF	TGTGCCAGTAGTCCACGACAGGGGGAAGGCTACGAGCAGTACTTC
.	TRBV28	TRBJ1-2	TRBD1	CASRGLRGQGYGYTF	TGTGCCAGCAGGGGATTAAGGGGGCAAGGCTATGGCTACACCTTC
.	TRBV28	TRBJ1-1	.	CASSPHGGADTEAFF	TGTGCCAGCAGTCCCCATGGGGGGGCGGACACTGAAGCTTTCTTT
.	TRBV18	TRBJ2-2	.	CASTPLPAANTGELFF	TGTGCCAGCACCCCCCTGCCAGCGGCGAACACCGGGGAGCTGTTTTTT
.	TRBV5-4	TRBJ2-3	.	CASSLGRGGTADTQYF	TGTGCCAGCAGCTTGGGCAGGGGAGGGACCGCAGATACGCAGTATTTT
.	TRBV5-4	TRBJ2-3	TRBD2	CASSLGPGGTDTQYF	TGTGCCAGCAGCTTGGGGCCGGGAGGGACAGATACGCAGTATTTT
.	TRBV11-2	TRBJ2-7	.	CASSLVGSGYEQYF	TGTGCCAGCAGCTTAGTCGGGAGTGGTTACGAGCAGTACTTC
.	TRBV5-1	TRBJ1-1	TRBD1	CASRAQGAGNTEAFF	TGCGCCAGCAGAGCTCAGGGGGCGGGGAACACTGAAGCTTTCTTT
.	TRBV7-9	TRBJ2-2	.	CASSLGSLTGELFF	TGTGCCAGCAGCTTAGGGAGTCTCACCGGGGAGCTGTTTTTT
.	TRBV28	TRBJ2-1	.	CASSLADRYGNEQFF	TGTGCCAGCAGTTTGGCTGACAGGTATGGGAATGAGCAGTTCTTC
.	TRBV5-1	TRBJ2-1	.	CASSSVWLARYNEQFF	TGCGCCAGCAGCTCCGTGTGGCTAGCGAGATACAATGAGCAGTTCTTC
.	TRBV10-3	TRBJ1-3	TRBD1	CASRQGVSGNTIYF	TGTGCCAGCAGACAGGGGGTCTCTGGAAACACCATATATTTT
.	TRBV7-9	TRBJ1-3	.	CASSPRQASSGNTIYF	TGTGCCAGCAGCCCACGGCAGGCCAGCTCTGGAAACACCATATATTTT
.	TRBV6-5	TRBJ1-2	TRBD1	CASSYFQGGYGYTF	TGTGCCAGCAGTTACTTCCAGGGGGGCTATGGCTACACCTTC
.	TRBV6-1	TRBJ1-2	.	CASSGTFRDGYTF	TGTGCCAGCTCCGGGACATTCAGGGATGGCTACACCTTC
once	TRBV18	TRBJ2-5	.	CASSRPGEETQYF	TGTGCCAGCTCGCGCCCAGGGGAGGAGACCCAGTACTTC
.	TRBV5-1	TRBJ2-1	TRBD2	CASSKGLAPNEQFF	TGCGCCAGCAGCAAGGGACTAGCTCCCAATGAGCAGTTCTTC
.	TRBV9	TRBJ2-3	.	CASSVLAWTDTQYF	TGTGCCAGCAGCGTTCTAGCGTGGACAGATACGCAGTATTTT
once	TRBV6-1	TRBJ2-3	TRBD2	CASSATSGSTDTQYF	TGTGCCAGCAGCGCCACTAGCGGGAGCACAGATACGCAGTATTTT
.	TRBV7-2	TRBJ2-7	.	CASSLLGQTYTSSYEQYF	TGTGCCAGCAGCTTACTCGGACAGACCTATACCAGCTCCTACGAGCAGTACTTC
.	TRBV14	TRBJ2-7	TRBD1	CASSQDQGAREQYF	TGTGCCAGCAGCCAAGATCAGGGGGCTCGGGAGCAGTACTTC
.	TRBV7-2	TRBJ2-1	TRBD2	CASSLAGTSGRSEQFF	TGTGCCAGCAGCTTAGCGGGGACTAGCGGGAGAAGTGAGCAGTTCTTC
.	TRBV2	TRBJ2-3	TRBD2	CASRTGGTSGFWGSTDTQYF	TGTGCCAGCCGCACGGGGGGGACTAGCGGATTCTGGGGCAGCACAGATACGCAGTATTTT
.	TRBV5-1	TRBJ2-3	TRBD2	CASSLAGVSDTQYF	TGCGCCAGCAGCCTAGCGGGAGTGTCAGATACGCAGTATTTT
.	TRBV7-2	TRBJ2-5	TRBD2	CASSLQLAGGETQYF	TGTGCCAGCAGCTTGCAACTAGCGGGAGGAGAGACCCAGTACTTC
.	TRBV12-5	TRBJ2-1	TRBD2	CASGSSGKGGEQFF	TGTGCTAGTGGTTCTAGCGGGAAAGGTGGTGAGCAGTTCTTC
.	TRBV19	TRBJ1-5	TRBD1	CASRFGQGLAQPQHF	TGTGCCAGTAGGTTCGGACAGGGCCTGGCCCAGCCCCAGCATTTT
.	TRBV10-3	TRBJ2-7	.	CAISEGGGSYFEQYF	TGTGCCATCAGTGAGGGGGGCGGGAGTTATTTCGAGCAGTACTTC
.	TRBV29-1	TRBJ2-3	TRBD1	CSVALAGTGGSTDTQYF	TGCAGCGTCGCACTCGCCGGGACAGGGGGTAGCACAGATACGCAGTATTTT
few	TRBV18	TRBJ1-2	.	CASSLYRQDSVYGYTF	TGTGCCAGCTCACTATACAGACAGGACTCAGTTTATGGCTACACCTTC
.	TRBV28	TRBJ2-7	TRBD2	CASRLPGLANEQYF	TGTGCCAGCAGGCTCCCGGGACTAGCGAACGAGCAGTACTTC
.	TRBV6-1	TRBJ2-2	TRBD2	CASSEGWGSGRARSGELFF	TGTGCCAGCAGTGAGGGTTGGGGTAGCGGGAGGGCCAGGTCCGGGGAGCTGTTTTTT
once	TRBV6-4	TRBJ2-7	TRBD2	CASSDTLWTSGSYEQYF	TGTGCCAGCAGTGACACTCTTTGGACTAGCGGGAGCTACGAGCAGTACTTC